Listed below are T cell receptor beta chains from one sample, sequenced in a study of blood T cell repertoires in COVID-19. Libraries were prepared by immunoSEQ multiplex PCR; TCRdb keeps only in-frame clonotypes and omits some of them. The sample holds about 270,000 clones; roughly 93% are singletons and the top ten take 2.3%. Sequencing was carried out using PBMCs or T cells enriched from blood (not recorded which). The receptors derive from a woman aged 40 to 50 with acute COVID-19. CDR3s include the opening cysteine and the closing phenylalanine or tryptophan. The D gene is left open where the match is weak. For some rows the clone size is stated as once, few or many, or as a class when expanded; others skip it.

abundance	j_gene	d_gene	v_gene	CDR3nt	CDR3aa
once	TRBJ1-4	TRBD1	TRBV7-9	TGTGCCAGCAGCTATACAGGGGTGAGGGAAAAACTGTTTTTT	CASSYTGVREKLFF
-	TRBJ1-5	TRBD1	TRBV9	TGTGCCAGCAGCGTAGGGGGGACAGGGCCTCAGCCCCAGCATTTT	CASSVGGTGPQPQHF
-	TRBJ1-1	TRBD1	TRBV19	TGTGCCAGTAGTGCCTCCGGGACAGGGGGCTTCATGAACACTGAAGCTTTCTTT	CASSASGTGGFMNTEAFF
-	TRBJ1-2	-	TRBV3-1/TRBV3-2	TGTGCCAGCAGCCAAGATCGTGTGCCCCGGGGCTACACCTTC	CASSQDRVPRGYTF
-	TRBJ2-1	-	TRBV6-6	TGTGCCAGCAGTTACTGGACAGACACTTATGAGCAGTTCTTC	CASSYWTDTYEQFF
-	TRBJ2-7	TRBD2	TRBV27	TGTGCCAGCAGTACTGCCGGGACTATCTCACCCCAAAGGTACGAGCAGTACTTC	CASSTAGTISPQRYEQYF
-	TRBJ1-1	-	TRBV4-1	TGCGCCAGCACCGACCGTAGAAGTAGAGCAGGGGCCTTGAACACTGAAGCTTTCTTT	CASTDRRSRAGALNTEAFF
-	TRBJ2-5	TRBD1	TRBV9	TGTGCCAGCAGCCCGACCGCGGGATACAGGGGGGAGACCCAGTACTTC	CASSPTAGYRGETQYF
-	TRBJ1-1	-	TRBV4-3	TGCGCCAGCAGCCCTTTCTCCTCTGGCCCTGAAGCTTTCTTT	CASSPFSSGPEAFF
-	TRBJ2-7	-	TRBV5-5	TGTGCCAGCAGCGCCCCAGGGGACGGCTCCTACGAGCAGTACTTC	CASSAPGDGSYEQYF
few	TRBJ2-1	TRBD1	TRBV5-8	TGTGCCAGCAGCTTGGAGATTAAGGGACAGGGGTACAATGAGCAGTTCTTC	CASSLEIKGQGYNEQFF
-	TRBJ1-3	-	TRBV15	TGTGCCACCAGCAGAGGGGCGTTCTCTGGAAACACCATATATTTT	CATSRGAFSGNTIYF
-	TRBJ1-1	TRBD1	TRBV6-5	TGTGCCAGCAGAGGGGACAGGGGGCAGAGCACTGAAGCTTTCTTT	CASRGDRGQSTEAFF
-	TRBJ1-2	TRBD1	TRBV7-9	TGTGCCAGCTCGGACAGGGAGTTAGCTAACTATGGCTACACCTTC	CASSDRELANYGYTF
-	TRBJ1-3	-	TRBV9	TGTGCCAGCAGCGTAGGGGAGTTCTCTGGAAACACCATATATTTT	CASSVGEFSGNTIYF
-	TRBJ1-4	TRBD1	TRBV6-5	TGTGCCAGCAGCCCGGGACAGGGGAATGAAAAACTGTTTTTT	CASSPGQGNEKLFF
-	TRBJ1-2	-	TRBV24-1	TGTGCCACCAGTGATCGAACGGACAGCTCTTCTACCTATGGCTACACCTTC	CATSDRTDSSSTYGYTF
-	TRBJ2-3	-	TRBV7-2	TGTGCCAGCAGTGCACCCAACACGATGGGAGCTACGCAGTATTTT	CASSAPNTMGATQYF